This T cell receptor beta chain was identified in a study of cytomegalovirus exposure and HLA in healthy donors. This PCR relied on a set of 60 Vbeta primers and 13 Jbeta primers. Some clones are missing from TCRdb's copy, which holds only in-frame ones; the method was immunoSEQ multiplex PCR. The table has under 300,000 clones, 86% seen once. CDR3 length equals 16 residues. Trimming pared 4 bases from V and 0 bases from J, leaving 13 bases between. Germline CDR1 is MNHEY and CDR2 is SMNVEV (reference sequence). Sequencing was done on a sample of PBMCs. This clonotype was sampled from a man aged 40-55 years in good health and CMV-seropositive. This rearrangement joins TRBV27 to TRBJ2-4, with D possibly matching TRBD2 (6 bases). Here the CDR3 reads CASSSQSGLAKNIQYF. Here the CDR3 DNA reads TGTGCCAGCAGTTCGCAGAGCGGGTTAGCCAAAAACATTCAGTACTTC.